This TCR beta chain was sequenced during a study of blood T cell repertoires in COVID-19. Assay: immunoSEQ multiplex PCR; the TCRdb copy retains only in-frame clones and omits some. The table lists approximately 530,000 clones, 85% to 90% of them singletons, with about 8.2% in the top ten. This sequence originates from a woman aged 45-59 years with COVID-19, enrolled during active disease. The sample taken for sequencing was peripheral blood.

This chain's CDR3 is CATSDSPGYGYTF. The CDR3 nucleotides are TGTGCCACCAGTGATTCTCCGGGCTATGGCTACACCTTC. The V call is TRBV24-1, the J call TRBJ1-2; D is unclear. This CDR3 is 13 amino acids long. The ends were cut back, 2 bases at V and 4 bases at J, with 7 bases in the middle. Germline values: CDR1 KGHDR, CDR2 SFDVKD.